The next 29 T cell receptor beta chains were all read from a single sample in a study of cytomegalovirus exposure and HLA in healthy donors. Clones were read by immunoSEQ multiplex PCR, and TCRdb kept only the in-frame ones, dropping some. The sample yields 150,000 to 250,000 clones, 80% to 85% seen once. Material for sequencing was PBMCs. These receptors originate from a woman aged 25-40 years in good health and CMV-seronegative.

Written as DNA, the CDR3 is TGCGCCAGCACCCGGACAGGGAGGGAGGTTTATGGGCAGTTCTTC. Protein: CASTRTGREVYGQFF. The chain links TRBV5-1 to TRBJ2-1; D is perhaps TRBD1 (8 bases). This CDR3 contains 15 residues. Trimming removed 6 bases from V and 12 bases from J, with 25 bases in between. CDR1 is SGHRS and CDR2 is YFSETQ in the germline V gene. The variable domain in full, completed from reference TRBV5-1 and TRBJ2-1, reads KAGVTQTPRYLIKTRGQQVTLSCSPISGHRSVSWYQQTPGQGLQFLFEYFSETQRNKGNFPGRFSGRQFSNSRSEMNVSTLELGDSALYLCASTRTGREVYGQFFGPGTRLTVL.

The V gene is TRBV6-1, the J gene TRBJ2-7; 11 bases are shared with TRBD2. The germline V gene encodes CDR1 MNHNS and CDR2 SASEGT. The CDR3 is made up of 16 amino acids. The J segment lost 3 bases and the V segment lost 4 bases, leaving 8 bases of the junction unmatched. The chain's CDR3 is CASSAHSSGRIYEQYF. DNA for the CDR3: TGTGCCAGCAGTGCCCATTCTAGCGGGAGGATCTACGAGCAGTACTTC.

This clone was counted a few times. The V gene is TRBV7-9, the J gene TRBJ2-3; 11 nucleotides line up with TRBD1. V lost 5 bases, J lost 5 bases, and 6 bases stayed unmatched. This CDR3 has 15 residues. CDR1 is SEHNR, CDR2 FQNEAQ, per germline (reference sequence). CDR3 DNA sequence: TGTGCCAGCAGCCAGGACAGGGGGCATGGAGATACGCAGTATTTT. It is translated as CASSQDRGHGDTQYF.

The chain carries TRBV27 and TRBJ1-1, with D perhaps TRBD1 (6 bases). CDR1 is MNHEY, CDR2 SMNVEV, per germline (reference sequence). The CDR3 is 16 amino acids. Between the trimmed V and J ends, which lost 6 bases and 4 bases, there was a span of 21 bases. CDR3 loop: CASSIFGGRWGTEAFF. The CDR3 DNA is TGTGCCAGCAGCATCTTCGGGGGGCGCTGGGGCACTGAAGCTTTCTTT.

There are a few counts of this clone. V and J are TRBV27 and TRBJ1-2, with D maybe TRBD1 (5 bases). The V gene lost 1 base and the J gene lost 4 bases, with 10 bases spanning the gap. Germline V CDR1 and CDR2: MNHEY, SMNVEV (reference sequence). The length of the CDR3 is 14 residues. CDR3 loop: CASSLLAGFYGYTF. The CDR3 nucleotides are TGTGCCAGCAGTTTATTGGCAGGGTTCTATGGCTACACCTTC.

CDR3 bases: TGTGCCAGCAGCGCCTTACGGGGAGAACTACAGGGAACCAACGAGCAGTACTTC. Translating gives CASSALRGELQGTNEQYF. The chain has TRBV11-2 and TRBJ2-7, with D possibly matching TRBD1 (6 bases). V lost 5 bases and J lost 5, with 28 bases in between. The germline V gene has CDR1 SGHAT and CDR2 FQNNGV. This CDR3 comprises 18 residues.

The chain is built from TRBV6-6 and TRBJ1-2; 7 positions agree with TRBD1. V lost 3 bases, J lost 0 bases, and 4 bases stayed unmatched. CDR1 is MNHNY and CDR2 is SVGAGI in the germline V gene (reference sequence). The CDR3 covers 15 residues. CDR3 loop: CASSYVQGSNYGYTF. DNA of the CDR3: TGTGCCAGCAGTTATGTACAGGGGTCTAACTATGGCTACACCTTC.

This chain uses TRBV15 with TRBJ1-5; D is possibly TRBD1 (5 bases). The germline gives CDR1 LNHNV, CDR2 YYDKDF (reference sequence). The CDR3 runs 15 residues. V lost 3 bases and J lost 3, with 12 bases in between. DNA of the CDR3: TGTGCCACCAGCAGGCAGGGAGGCGACAATCAGCCCCAGCATTTT. Translated: CATSRQGGDNQPQHF.

The chain joins TRBV19 to TRBJ1-1, with D maybe TRBD1 (5 bases). The V and J ends lost 4 bases and 0 bases respectively, with 9 bases between them. Germline lookup yields CDR1 LNHDA and CDR2 SQIVND (reference sequence). The CDR3 consists of 14 residues. The CDR3 spells CASSRAGMNTEAFF. CDR3 sequence (DNA): TGTGCCAGTAGTAGGGCAGGGATGAACACTGAAGCTTTCTTT. Full variable domain (remainder filled in from reference TRBV19 and TRBJ1-1): DGGITQSPKYLFRKEGQNVTLSCEQNLNHDAMYWYRQDPGQGLRLIYYSQIVNDFQKGDIAEGYSVSREKKESFPLTVTSAQKNPTAFYLCASSRAGMNTEAFFGQGTRLTVV.

This clone was picked up one time. The chain carries TRBV11-2 and TRBJ2-3, with 8 positions matching TRBD2. V was clipped by 0 bases and J by 2 bases; unmatched bases: 1. CDR1 is SGHAT and CDR2 is FQNNGV in the germline V gene. The CDR3 length is 15 residues. The CDR3 protein is CASSLDGGVTDTQYF. The CDR3 coding sequence is TGTGCCAGCAGCTTAGACGGGGGGGTCACAGATACGCAGTATTTT.

The gene calls are TRBV5-1 and TRBJ1-2, with 7 positions matching TRBD1. The CDR3 runs 15 residues. The V and J ends lost 4 bases and 2 bases, in that order; junction bases with no gene match: 8. Germline-derived CDR1 and CDR2 are SGHRS and YFSETQ. The CDR3 loop reads CASSITGDPNYGYTF. In DNA, the CDR3 is TGCGCCAGCAGCATTACAGGGGATCCGAACTATGGCTACACCTTC. The entire variable domain, with the rest obtained from reference TRBV5-1 and TRBJ1-2, is as follows: KAGVTQTPRYLIKTRGQQVTLSCSPISGHRSVSWYQQTPGQGLQFLFEYFSETQRNKGNFPGRFSGRQFSNSRSEMNVSTLELGDSALYLCASSITGDPNYGYTFGSGTRLTVV.

The rearrangement uses TRBV11-2 and TRBJ2-4; D not certain. The germline gives CDR1 SGHAT, CDR2 FQNNGV. V was cut by 4 bases and J by 0 bases, with 13 bases left in between. The length of the CDR3 is 16 residues. CDR3 nucleotide sequence: TGTGCCAGCAGCTCCCGTCATAGATTAGCCAAAAACATTCAGTACTTC. As protein: CASSSRHRLAKNIQYF.

There are a few counts of this clone. V and J are TRBV6-5 and TRBJ1-2, with 8 nucleotides matching TRBD1. Looked up from germline, CDR1 is MNHEY and CDR2 is SVGAGI. The CDR3 runs 13 residues. Trimming took 6 bases from V and 6 from J; bases not matched to a gene: 6. The CDR3 is CASSPSGGHGYTF. The CDR3 coding sequence is TGTGCCAGCAGCCCATCAGGGGGCCATGGCTACACCTTC.

The chain employs TRBV18 and TRBJ1-2, with 8 bases fitting TRBD1. Trimming cost V 3 bases and J 5 bases; bases outside gene matches: 2. Germline CDR1 reads KGHSH; CDR2 reads LQKENI. CDR3 length: 13 amino acids. CDR3 region: CASSPGQDYGYTF. The CDR3 DNA reads TGTGCCAGCTCACCGGGACAGGATTATGGCTACACCTTC.

J is TRBJ1-1 and V is TRBV5-6, with D unclear. V gave up 5 bases and J gave up 1 base, with 9 bases separating them. CDR1 and CDR2 (germline): SGHDT, YYEEEE. This CDR3 is 13 amino acids long. The CDR3 is CASSREPNTEAFF. CDR3 sequence (DNA): TGTGCCAGCAGTAGAGAACCGAACACTGAAGCTTTCTTT.

The V gene is TRBV19, the J gene TRBJ1-2; 9 bases map to TRBD1. J gave up 7 bases and V 1 base, and 4 bases lay outside the gene matches. This CDR3 is built from 14 residues. Germline V gene lookup returns CDR1 LNHDA and CDR2 SQIVND (reference sequence). CDR3 in DNA: TGTGCCAGTAGTATAGGAGGACAGGGGACTGGCTACACCTTC. Translated: CASSIGGQGTGYTF.

The chain employs TRBV13 and TRBJ2-4, with 9 bases identical to TRBD1. The germline gives CDR1 PRHDT, CDR2 FYEKMQ (reference sequence). V was pared by 2 bases and J by 8 bases, with 13 bases of the junction left unmatched. The CDR3 loop spans 17 amino acids. CDR3 DNA sequence: TGTGCCAGCAGCTTATTCGGGACAGGGCCTGGTTGGGACATTCAGTACTTC. Amino acids: CASSLFGTGPGWDIQYF.

The V call is TRBV6-5, the J call TRBJ2-7; no clear D gene. The CDR3 is 11 residues long. The V and J ends lost 7 bases and 2 bases respectively, with 6 bases between them. Germline lookup yields CDR1 MNHEY and CDR2 SVGAGI. CDR3 loop: CASKSAYEQYF. In DNA, the CDR3 is TGTGCCAGCAAGTCAGCCTACGAGCAGTACTTC.

The rearrangement links TRBV6-5 to TRBJ1-1; D might be TRBD1 (6 bases). Germline V gives CDR1 MNHEY, CDR2 SVGAGI. The CDR3 extends over 15 amino acids. Trimming took off 0 bases at V and 5 bases at J, with 13 bases between the two ends. Here the CDR3 reads CASSYSPGQKTEAFF. In nucleotides, the CDR3 is TGTGCCAGCAGTTACTCTCCGGGACAAAAAACTGAAGCTTTCTTT.

This chain links TRBV27 with TRBJ1-1, with TRBD1 matching over 7 bases. This CDR3 is 14 amino acids long. Germline V gene lookup returns CDR1 MNHEY and CDR2 SMNVEV (reference sequence). V trimming: 8 bases; J trimming: 11 bases; junction bases outside the gene matches: 17. As DNA, the CDR3 is TGTGCCAGCTCCGAAGGGGGCGCCAGGAAAGGGGCTTTCTTT. Protein: CASSEGGARKGAFF.

The V and J genes are TRBV18 and TRBJ2-1; 10 bases line up with TRBD1. The CDR3 covers 17 residues. V shed 0 bases and J 8 bases; nucleotides not matched to a gene: 10. Germline values: CDR1 KGHSH, CDR2 LQKENI. The CDR3 sequence is CASSPPNRDRGAYEQFF. Written as DNA, the CDR3 is TGTGCCAGCTCACCACCTAACCGGGACAGGGGAGCCTATGAGCAGTTCTTC.

The chain combines TRBV10-3 with TRBJ2-7; 8 bases match TRBD2. The CDR3 totals 14 residues. Germline CDR1 and CDR2: ENHRY and SYGVKD. Trimming at V came to 10 bases and at J to 2 bases, leaving 10 bases not matched to a gene. The CDR3 region is CASTSGGPPYEQYF. CDR3 coding DNA: TGTGCCAGTACAAGCGGGGGACCGCCCTACGAGCAGTACTTC.

This sequence joins TRBV5-6 and TRBJ1-6, with D possibly matching TRBD1 (5 bases). The CDR3 is made up of 14 amino acids. Trimming pared 0 bases from V and 6 bases from J, leaving 7 bases between. Germline-derived CDR1 and CDR2 are SGHDT and YYEEEE. The CDR3 DNA reads TGTGCCAGCAGCTTGGAGGGGATTAATTCACCCCTCCACTTT. Protein product: CASSLEGINSPLHF.

The chain uses TRBV4-2 and TRBJ2-7; 9 nucleotides match TRBD1. Germline values: CDR1 LGHNA, CDR2 YNFKEQ. Germline trimming cut 1 base from V and 1 base from J; bases unmatched to any gene: 2. This CDR3 has 15 residues. CDR3 protein: CASSQGDRDSYEQYF. In DNA, the CDR3 is TGTGCCAGCAGCCAAGGGGACAGGGATTCCTACGAGCAGTACTTC.

The CDR3 nucleotides read TGTGCCAGCAGCCGGGACAGGAGCTATGGCTACACCTTC. This translates into CASSRDRSYGYTF. The chain recombines TRBV7-8 with TRBJ1-2, with 8 bases aligning to TRBD1. The CDR3 spans 13 residues. V shed 5 bases and J 4 bases; nucleotides not matched to a gene: 3. CDR1 is SGHVS, CDR2 FQNEAQ, per germline.

J is TRBJ2-3 and V is TRBV2; 11 bases fit TRBD2. The CDR3 is 14 amino acids. Per the germline V gene, CDR1 is SNHLY and CDR2 is FYNNEI. Trimming at V came to 4 bases and at J to 5 bases, leaving 2 bases not matched to a gene. Here the CDR3 reads CASSVGLAGDTQYF. CDR3 in DNA: TGTGCCAGCAGTGTTGGACTAGCGGGAGATACGCAGTATTTT. The full variable domain, rest sourced from reference TRBV2 and TRBJ2-3, is EPEVTQTPSHQVTQMGQEVILRCVPISNHLYFYWYRQILGQKVEFLVSFYNNEISEKSEIFDDQFSVERPDGSNFTLKIRSTKLEDSAMYFCASSVGLAGDTQYFGPGTRLTVL.

V usage is TRBV5-4 and J usage is TRBJ2-1; 7 bases align to TRBD1. V was clipped by 4 bases and J by 0 bases; unmatched bases: 4. Per the germline V gene, CDR1 is SGHNT and CDR2 is YYREEE (reference sequence). This CDR3 spans 15 amino acids. DNA for the CDR3: TGTGCCAGCAGCCAGGGACAGAACTCCTACAATGAGCAGTTCTTC. Translation: CASSQGQNSYNEQFF.

V and J are TRBV5-1 and TRBJ2-7, with 7 bases that match TRBD1. CDR1 is SGHRS, CDR2 YFSETQ, per germline. V was clipped by 4 bases and J by 3 bases; unmatched bases: 10. This CDR3 contains 15 residues. The CDR3 is CASSPGDSRYYEQYF. In DNA form, the CDR3 reads TGCGCCAGCAGCCCTGGGGACAGTCGGTACTACGAGCAGTACTTC.

The rearrangement uses TRBV7-2 and TRBJ2-7; 7 bases fit TRBD1. Trimming took 5 bases from V and 1 from J; bases not matched to a gene: 14. Germline CDR1 is SGHTA and CDR2 is FQGNSA. CDR3 length: 17 amino acids. The CDR3 nucleotides read TGTGCCAGCAGCCTTAGGTGGGGCAGGGGGTTATCCTACGAGCAGTACTTC. Residues: CASSLRWGRGLSYEQYF.